These 19 T cell receptor beta chains share one sample of origin, sequenced in a study of blood T cells in healthy people across ages. PCR was performed a second time for roughly 6 to 12 cycles using a sample-barcoded 5' primer and a J-beta primer mix. TCRdb reprocessed the 5' RACE reads with MiXCR, giving one entry per CDR3 protein. Counted here are over 1,500,000 distinct CDR3 sequences, 30% to 40% occurring once; the ten biggest clones make up under 25%. Specimen: blood. The receptor source for this set is a human donor in good health.

As regards this clonotype: One end of the junction does not line up with germline, which may come from a read error. The CDR3 coding sequence is TGCAGCGTAGAAGAGGGGCTCAACACCATATATTTT. Translation gives CSVEEGLNTIYF. The genes are TRBV29-1 and TRBJ1-3; possible D gene TRBD1, 5 bases. The CDR3 spans 12 residues. Per the germline V gene, CDR1 is SQVTM and CDR2 is ANQGSEA.

The rearrangement links TRBV5-4 to TRBJ2-3, with 9 nucleotides matching TRBD2. CDR1 and CDR2 (germline): SGHNT, YYREEE (reference sequence). The CDR3 sequence is 13 residues long. V shed 8 bases, J shed 3 bases, and the junction held 4 bases outside the gene matches. The chain's CDR3 is CASKLAGTDTQYF. In DNA form, the CDR3 reads TGTGCCAGTAAGCTAGCGGGAACAGATACGCAGTATTTT.

This clonotype was detected only a few times. The chain uses TRBV29-1 and TRBJ2-1; D remains unclear. V shed 4 bases and J shed 7 bases, with 8 bases lying between them. The germline V gene encodes CDR1 SQVTM and CDR2 ANQGSEA. The CDR3 covers 11 residues. The CDR3 DNA is TGCAGCGTTGGGGGTTTTAATGAGCAGTTCTTC. Residues: CSVGGFNEQFF.

The chain links TRBV9 to TRBJ2-5; a weak D match, TRBD2 (5 bases). The DNA end is more similar to TRBJ2-7, so the J call may be wrong. This CDR3 region has 15 residues. The germline CDR1 and CDR2 sequences are SGDLS and YYNGEE. In DNA, the CDR3 is TGTGCCAGCAGCGTCGGGGTGGACGTGATGGCCGAGCAGTACTTC. Its translation is CASSVGVDVMAEQYF.

The rearrangement uses TRBV4-3 and TRBJ1-2, with 7 bases fitting TRBD1. V lost 2 bases, J lost 6 bases, and 12 bases stayed unmatched. Germline CDR1 LGHNA, CDR2 YSLEER. The CDR3 is 16 residues long. CDR3 residues: CASSQSPGGGVHGYTF. The CDR3 nucleotides read TGCGCCAGCAGCCAAAGTCCCGGAGGGGGCGTCCATGGCTACACCTTC.

The chain carries TRBV12-5 and TRBJ1-5; TRBD1 is a possible D gene (5 bases). V lost 7 bases to trimming and J lost 6 bases, with 16 bases between them. This CDR3 is built from 14 residues. Germline V gene data show CDR1 as LGHNT and CDR2 as FRNRAP. Here the CDR3 DNA reads TGTGCTAGTGTTCGGGACGGGGAGAGTCAGCCCCAGCATTTT. As protein: CASVRDGESQPQHF. Full variable domain (outside the CDR3, taken from reference TRBV12-5 and TRBJ1-5): DARVTQTPRHKVTEMGQEVTMRCQPILGHNTVFWYRQTMMQGLELLAYFRNRAPLDDSGMPKDRFSAEMPDATLATLKIQPSEPRDSAVYFCASVRDGESQPQHFGDGTRLSIL.

The chain is built from TRBV20-1 and TRBJ1-1, with D possibly being TRBD1 (5 bases). CDR1 and CDR2 (germline): DFQATT, SNEGSKA (reference sequence). Trimming removed 5 bases at V and 5 bases at J, with 12 bases between. The CDR3 consists of 12 residues. The CDR3 spells CSARLRGTEAFF. The DNA of the CDR3 is TGCAGTGCTCGACTACGGGGGACTGAAGCTTTCTTT.

This clonotype was found a few times. The gene calls are TRBV25-1 and TRBJ2-7; 8 nucleotides match TRBD1. CDR1 is MGHDK, CDR2 SYGVNS, per germline. J was trimmed by 3 bases and V by 5 bases; bases with no gene match: 9. The CDR3 spans 15 residues. The CDR3 loop reads CASSPGGTGNYEQYF. In DNA form, the CDR3 reads TGTGCCAGCAGTCCTGGGGGGACAGGAAACTACGAGCAGTACTTC.

The chain joins TRBV12-3 or TRBV12-4 to TRBJ1-2; D remains ambiguous. The CDR3 has 12 residues. V was clipped by 3 bases and J by 8 bases, with 10 bases between them. The chain's CDR3 is CASSFFDNGYTF. For the CDR3, the DNA is TGTGCCAGCAGTTTCTTTGACAACGGCTACACCTTC.

The genes are TRBV20-1 and TRBJ2-1; 11 positions match TRBD2. The junction had 4 bases not matched to a gene; V was cut back by 6 bases and J by 0 bases. Germline CDR1 and CDR2: DFQATT and SNEGSKA (reference sequence). CDR3 length equals 15 residues. Here the CDR3 reads CSAVTSGVSYNEQFF. CDR3 nucleotide sequence: TGCAGTGCGGTGACTAGCGGGGTCTCCTACAATGAGCAGTTCTTC.

For this clonotype: Compared with germline, one end of the junction differs, possibly owing to a read error. This sequence joins TRBV18 and TRBJ2-5; 8 nucleotides match TRBD1. The CDR3 length is 14 residues. Germline V CDR1 and CDR2: KGHSH, LQKENI. CDR3 bases: TGTGCCAGCACACCTAACAGGGGGAAGGAGACCCAGTACTTC. This codes for CASTPNRGKETQYF.

The chain combines TRBV5-1 with TRBJ2-5; D not resolved. CDR3 length: 15 residues. Germline V gene data show CDR1 as SGHRS and CDR2 as YFSETQ. V was clipped by 4 bases and J by 3 bases, with 16 bases between them. The CDR3 DNA sequence: TGCGCCAGCAGCCAGCCAGAACGAAGGGAAGAGACCCAGTACTTC. It is translated as CASSQPERREETQYF.

V gene TRBV11-2 combines with J gene TRBJ1-1, with unresolved D. Trimming shortened V by 5 bases and J by 1 base, and 17 bases separated the two germline ends. The CDR3 has 16 amino acids. The germline V gene encodes CDR1 SGHAT and CDR2 FQNNGV. CDR3 in amino acids: CASSAIWTPANTEAFF. CDR3 nucleotide sequence: TGTGCCAGCAGCGCCATATGGACTCCGGCGAACACTGAAGCTTTCTTT.

This clonotype was seen more than once but under ten times. The V gene is TRBV6-2 or TRBV6-3, the J gene TRBJ2-1, with 10 bases aligning to TRBD2. Germline-derived CDR1 and CDR2 are MNHEY and SVGEGT. The V gene end was trimmed by 8 bases and the J gene end by 2 bases; junction bases not matched to a gene: 3. The CDR3 is 14 residues long. For the CDR3, the DNA is TGTGCCAGCGTAAGCGGGGGGGCCTACAATGAGCAGTTCTTC. This codes for CASVSGGAYNEQFF.

The CDR3 DNA reads as TGTGCCAGCTCACCCCTACCACAGGTTTCTAACTATGGCTACACCTTC. Translating gives CASSPLPQVSNYGYTF. The rearrangement joins TRBV18 to TRBJ1-2; tentatively, D is TRBD1 (5 bases). From germline, CDR1 is KGHSH and CDR2 LQKENI. Trimming removed 3 bases from V and 0 bases from J, with 14 bases in between. This CDR3 has 16 amino acids.

The chain couples TRBV27 to TRBJ2-3; maybe TRBD1 (5 bases). Germline V lookup: CDR1 MNHEY, CDR2 SMNVEV (reference sequence). V lost 5 bases to trimming and J lost 4 bases, with 13 bases between them. The CDR3 is 14 residues long. In DNA form, the CDR3 reads TGTGCCAGCAGTCCTAGGGGTGGAGCAGATACGCAGTATTTT. Protein sequence: CASSPRGGADTQYF.

The table lists this clonotype with a count of one. One junction end does not reproduce the germline sequence, and a read error may be involved. The chain has TRBV6-1 and TRBJ2-1; 7 bases fit TRBD1. The CDR3 totals 14 residues. In germline, CDR1 is MNHNS, CDR2 SASEGT. The CDR3 DNA sequence: TGTGCCAGCACCCCTGGGACAGCTCCTAATGGGCAGTTCTTC. This gives the protein CASTPGTAPNGQFF.

This clonotype was picked up a small number of times. The chain has TRBV6-6 and TRBJ1-2, with 9 nucleotides matching TRBD1. CDR1 is MNHNY, CDR2 SVGAGI, per germline (reference sequence). The CDR3 sequence is 15 residues long. V shed 5 bases, J shed 6 bases, and the junction held 10 bases outside the gene matches. The CDR3 sequence is CASSGQGLKGDGYTF. CDR3 in DNA: TGTGCCAGCAGTGGACAGGGGCTAAAGGGGGATGGCTACACCTTC.

V usage is TRBV24-1 and J usage is TRBJ1-4; D not resolved. This CDR3 spans 14 amino acids. Trimming left V 2 bases short and J 8 bases short, with 11 bases between. The V gene's germline CDR1 is KGHDR and CDR2 SFDVKD. Written as DNA, the CDR3 is TGTGCCACCAGTGATTCCAGGTCGGGAGAAAAACTGTTTTTT. It is translated as CATSDSRSGEKLFF.